The 21 T cell receptor beta chains below were found in one sample sequenced in a study of beta chain features in type 1 diabetes. Investigators reverse transcribed all isolated RNA, so they sequenced expressed TCRB transcripts. Only in-frame clones appear in the TCRdb table, and some are missing; sequencing was by immunoSEQ multiplex PCR. The top ten clones hold under 8.5% of a sample with about 320,000 clones, about 14% of them seen once. Specimen: central memory CD4+ T cells from blood. These receptors were obtained from a man aged 25-45 years in good health.

The table lists this clone with many counts. The chain has TRBV10-3 and TRBJ1-4; D ambiguous. Trimming cost V 7 bases and J 8 bases, with 14 bases left between them. CDR1 and CDR2 (germline): ENHRY, SYGVKD. The CDR3 contains 13 residues. This CDR3 reads CAIKSGRDEKLFF. CDR3 nucleotide sequence: TGTGCCATCAAGTCGGGGAGAGACGAAAAACTGTTTTTT.

V is TRBV28 and J is TRBJ2-2; D not certain. This CDR3 region has 15 residues. V was pared by 7 bases and J by 0 bases, with 12 bases between. Germline V lookup: CDR1 MDHEN, CDR2 SYDVKM. The CDR3 reads CASTQLWPNTGELFF. CDR3 in DNA: TGTGCCAGCACCCAATTGTGGCCGAACACCGGGGAGCTGTTTTTT.

This clone has a handful of counts. The J gene is TRBJ1-2, the V gene TRBV7-2; 9 nucleotides line up with TRBD1. The CDR3 consists of 16 residues. J gave up 6 bases and V 2 bases, and 10 bases lay outside the gene matches. Germline assignment: CDR1 SGHTA and CDR2 FQGNSA. DNA for the CDR3: TGTGCCAGCAGCTTATCAGCTACCGGGACAGGGAATGGCTACACCTTC. Its translation: CASSLSATGTGNGYTF. Full variable domain (missing parts from reference TRBV7-2 and TRBJ1-2): GAGVSQSPSNKVTEKGKDVELRCDPISGHTALYWYRQSLGQGLEFLIYFQGNSAPDKSGLPSDRFSAERTGGSVSTLTIQRTQQEDSAVYLCASSLSATGTGNGYTFGSGTRLTVV.

In its sample, this clone was seen a few times. Here the CDR3 reads CASSLVGPDTQYF. Written as DNA, the CDR3 is TGTGCCAGCAGCTTAGTTGGACCAGATACGCAGTATTTT. The chain carries TRBV7-8 and TRBJ2-3, with no clear D. V dropped 1 base and J dropped 4 bases, with 6 bases sitting between them. CDR3 length: 13 residues. Looked up from germline, CDR1 is SGHVS and CDR2 is FQNEAQ.

This clone showed up just a few times. The chain couples TRBV23-1 to TRBJ2-7; 11 positions agree with TRBD2. TRBV23-1 is given ORF status, its function remaining uncertain. The CDR3 consists of 13 residues. After removal of 6 bases from V and 11 bases from J, the junction contained 9 bases not matched to a gene. The CDR3 here is CASSQLAGAEEYF. The CDR3 nucleotides are TGCGCCAGCAGCCAACTAGCGGGGGCGGAGGAGTACTTC.

This clone has more than one count but fewer than ten. V usage is TRBV4-3 and J usage is TRBJ2-1, with TRBD2 as a possible D gene (5 bases). The CDR3 extends over 14 amino acids. In germline, CDR1 is LGHNA, CDR2 YSLEER. V was clipped by 2 bases and J by 1 base, with 6 bases between them. Written as DNA, the CDR3 is TGCGCCAGCAGCCAACGCGGGTCCTACAATGAGCAGTTCTTC. Its protein product is CASSQRGSYNEQFF.

This clone has more than one count but fewer than ten. V usage is TRBV5-6 and J usage is TRBJ2-3; 9 positions match TRBD1. Germline V gene data show CDR1 as SGHDT and CDR2 as YYEEEE. The CDR3 has 16 amino acids. The J segment lost 6 bases and the V segment lost 0 bases, leaving 8 bases of the junction unmatched. As DNA, the CDR3 is TGTGCCAGCAGCTTGGGGACAGGGGTGTTTGCGGATACGCAGTATTTT. Residues: CASSLGTGVFADTQYF.

The rearrangement uses TRBV25-1 and TRBJ2-5; TRBD1 matches 7 bases. The V gene end was trimmed by 6 bases and the J gene end by 3 bases; junction bases not matched to a gene: 4. CDR1 and CDR2 (germline): MGHDK, SYGVNS. There are 13 residues in the CDR3. The chain's CDR3 is CASSNRGEETQYF. CDR3 DNA: TGTGCCAGCAGCAACAGGGGAGAAGAGACCCAGTACTTC.

A few counts support this clone. This chain uses TRBV4-3 with TRBJ2-5; 10 positions match TRBD2. Germline loops: CDR1 LGHNA, CDR2 YSLEER. The CDR3 runs 17 residues. V was clipped by 1 base and J by 4 bases; unmatched bases: 9. The CDR3: CASSQGLSGGASETQYF. CDR3 DNA: TGCGCCAGCAGCCAAGGGCTCAGCGGGGGGGCCTCAGAGACCCAGTACTTC.

This clone was detected only a few times. The chain employs TRBV19 and TRBJ2-5; TRBD2 is a possible D gene (5 bases). Trimming shortened V by 6 bases and J by 5 bases, and 19 bases separated the two germline ends. The CDR3 loop spans 15 amino acids. The germline CDR1 and CDR2 sequences are LNHDA and SQIVND (reference sequence). The CDR3 reads CASSWSLSSGETQYF. In DNA form, the CDR3 reads TGTGCCAGTAGCTGGAGTCTGTCTTCGGGGGAGACCCAGTACTTC.

J is TRBJ1-6 and V is TRBV7-2; 10 nucleotides agree with TRBD1. The CDR3 is 16 amino acids. J gave up 10 bases and V 3 bases, and 9 bases lay outside the gene matches. Germline V gives CDR1 SGHTA, CDR2 FQGNSA. The CDR3 nucleotides are TGTGCCAGCAGCTTGCGCCGGGACAGGGGTGGATCACCCCTCCACTTT. This sequence encodes CASSLRRDRGGSPLHF. Supplemented by reference TRBV7-2 and TRBJ1-6, the full variable domain reads GAGVSQSPSNKVTEKGKDVELRCDPISGHTALYWYRQSLGQGLEFLIYFQGNSAPDKSGLPSDRFSAERTGGSVSTLTIQRTQQEDSAVYLCASSLRRDRGGSPLHFGNGTRLTVT.

This clone showed up just a few times. The chain recombines TRBV7-9 with TRBJ2-1; 7 bases fit TRBD1. Trimming took 5 bases from V and 0 from J; bases not matched to a gene: 4. Looked up from germline, CDR1 is SEHNR and CDR2 is FQNEAQ (reference sequence). The CDR3 is made up of 15 amino acids. The CDR3 region is CASSRPGGSYNEQFF. The CDR3 DNA sequence: TGTGCCAGCAGCCGCCCAGGGGGCTCCTACAATGAGCAGTTCTTC.

The chain uses TRBV7-2 and TRBJ2-1, with a possible D match to TRBD2 (6 bases). The length of the CDR3 is 15 residues. Deletions cut 5 bases from V and 0 bases from J, with 11 bases between. Germline CDR1 and CDR2: SGHTA and FQGNSA. CDR3: CASSQGLFSYNEQFF. In DNA, the CDR3 is TGTGCCAGCAGCCAGGGACTTTTCTCCTACAATGAGCAGTTCTTC.

In its sample, this clone was seen a few times. J is TRBJ1-1 and V is TRBV11-2, with D unclear. In germline, CDR1 is SGHAT, CDR2 FQNNGV. Trimming shortened V by 3 bases and J by 1 base, and 6 bases separated the two germline ends. This CDR3 is 13 amino acids long. CDR3 protein: CASSFSGNTEAFF. The CDR3 DNA reads as TGTGCCAGCAGCTTCTCGGGGAACACTGAAGCTTTCTTT.

V and J are TRBV9 and TRBJ2-5, with D perhaps matching TRBD1 (5 bases). The CDR3 runs 16 residues. Trimming took 0 bases from V and 3 from J, leaving 15 bases between them. Germline V CDR1 and CDR2: SGDLS, YYNGEE. The CDR3 sequence: CASSVGLGQGEETQYF. DNA for the CDR3: TGTGCCAGCAGCGTAGGGCTGGGGCAGGGTGAAGAGACCCAGTACTTC.

This clone turned up a few times. V and J are TRBV5-1 and TRBJ2-3, with 7 bases that match TRBD2. This CDR3 contains 17 residues. With V trimmed by 0 bases and J by 0 bases, 7 bases remained unmatched. CDR1 SGHRS and CDR2 YFSETQ come from the germline V gene. This chain's CDR3 is CASSLAMGGGSTDTQYF. The DNA for the CDR3 is TGCGCCAGCAGCTTGGCCATGGGCGGGGGTAGCACAGATACGCAGTATTTT.

This clone came up a few times. The chain carries TRBV7-9 and TRBJ1-6; 8 nucleotides agree with TRBD1. Germline CDR1 and CDR2: SEHNR and FQNEAQ (reference sequence). Trimming removed 5 bases from V and 5 bases from J; junction bases left unmatched: 8. The CDR3 is 16 residues long. The CDR3 coding sequence is TGTGCCAGCAGCGCGGGGCCGACAGGGGATAATTCACCCCTCCACTTT. Translated: CASSAGPTGDNSPLHF.

This sequence joins TRBV5-6 and TRBJ2-1; TRBD2 aligns across 11 bases. Germline CDR1 SGHDT, CDR2 YYEEEE. The V and J ends lost 2 bases and 16 bases, in that order; junction bases with no gene match: 2. This CDR3 region has 11 residues. The DNA for the CDR3 is TGTGCCAGCAGCTTAGGGACTAGCGGCTTCTTC. It yields the protein CASSLGTSGFF.

This clone was picked up a small number of times. The rearrangement uses TRBV12-5 and TRBJ2-3, with 8 positions matching TRBD1. Losses at the gene ends were 9 bases for V and 3 bases for J; bases not matched to a gene: 5. The CDR3 length is 13 residues. Germline V gene data show CDR1 as LGHNT and CDR2 as FRNRAP. The CDR3 sequence: CASEQGATDTQYF. DNA for the CDR3: TGTGCTAGCGAGCAGGGGGCTACAGATACGCAGTATTTT.

Ten or more counts support this clone. The chain carries TRBV7-2 and TRBJ2-3; TRBD1 matches at 8 bases. Germline V lookup: CDR1 SGHTA, CDR2 FQGNSA. This CDR3 contains 17 residues. V lost 0 bases to trimming and J lost 2 bases; unmatched junction nucleotides: 7. The DNA for the CDR3 is TGTGCCAGCAGCTTAGCCGGGACAGGATATCCCACAGATACGCAGTATTTT. It yields the protein CASSLAGTGYPTDTQYF.

As regards this clone: The sample carries other DNA sequences with the same CDR3. This chain uses TRBV29-1 with TRBJ1-2; TRBD1 is a possible D gene (6 bases). The germline CDR1 and CDR2 sequences are SQVTM and ANQGSEA. V was clipped by 4 bases and J by 8 bases, with 11 bases between them. The CDR3 length is 11 residues. The CDR3 nucleotides read TGCAGCGTTGCAGGGGTGGAGGGCTACACCTTC. Amino acids: CSVAGVEGYTF.